These T cell receptor beta chains were read from a single sample in a study of blood T cell repertoires in COVID-19. The repertoire was sequenced with immunoSEQ multiplex PCR; TCRdb's copy has only in-frame clones and lacks some. This sample yields approximately 230,000 clones, of which roughly 80% are seen a single time; roughly 10% belongs to the top ten. Sequenced: peripheral blood. Every receptor here comes from a man aged 80 or over with acute or convalescent COVID-19. Both conserved end residues are part of each CDR3. D genes are given only for firm matches. Clone size, where shown, is once, few, many, or a class for clones that have expanded.

TRBJ1-6 | TRBV19 | 15 | - | - | CASRTAGVYNSPLHF | TGTGCCAGTCGAACGGCGGGGGTTTACAATTCACCCCTCCACTTT
TRBJ2-7 | TRBV7-9 | 12 | TRBD1 | - | CASSEGQGGQYF | TGTGCCAGCAGCGAAGGACAGGGCGGGCAGTACTTC
TRBJ1-3 | TRBV6-1 | 12 | - | - | CASSEPGSTIYF | TGTGCCAGCAGTGAACCGGGATCCACCATATATTTT
TRBJ1-5 | TRBV7-9 | 17 | - | - | CASSLGAGHLSNQPQHF | TGTGCCAGCAGCTTAGGTGCAGGGCATCTAAGCAATCAGCCCCAGCATTTT
TRBJ1-3 | TRBV27 | 15 | - | - | CASSLSGRAGNTIYF | TGTGCCAGCAGTTTATCAGGCAGGGCGGGAAACACCATATATTTT
TRBJ1-5 | TRBV11-2 | 16 | - | - | CASSLDGRPEDQPQHF | TGTGCCAGCAGCTTAGACGGGAGGCCGGAGGATCAGCCCCAGCATTTT
TRBJ1-5 | TRBV5-6 | 14 | - | once | CASSARMGYQPQHF | TGTGCCAGCAGCGCCCGCATGGGCTACCAGCCCCAGCATTTT
TRBJ1-1 | TRBV4-1 | 15 | TRBD1 | - | CASSHEDRANTEAFF | TGCGCCAGCAGCCACGAGGACAGGGCGAACACTGAAGCTTTCTTT
TRBJ2-2 | TRBV7-9 | 18 | - | once | CASSLGVYRPASTGELFF | TGTGCCAGCAGCTTAGGGGTGTACAGGCCTGCGAGCACCGGGGAGCTGTTTTTT
TRBJ2-1 | TRBV11-2 | 15 | - | - | CASSVLESSYNEQFF | TGTGCCAGCAGCGTACTTGAAAGCTCCTACAATGAGCAGTTCTTC
TRBJ2-7 | TRBV7-8 | 15 | TRBD2 | few | CASSLIAGESYEQYF | TGTGCCAGCAGCTTAATAGCGGGAGAGTCCTACGAGCAGTACTTC
TRBJ1-1 | TRBV28 | 15 | TRBD1 | - | CASSIFRTGNTEAFF | TGTGCCAGCAGTATCTTTAGGACAGGGAACACTGAAGCTTTCTTT
TRBJ1-1 | TRBV19 | 14 | TRBD1 | - | CASSTGQGNTEAFF | TGTGCCAGTAGTACCGGACAGGGGAACACTGAAGCTTTCTTT
TRBJ1-1 | TRBV12-3/TRBV12-4 | 12 | - | - | CASTLGGFEAFF | TGTGCCAGCACCTTGGGGGGATTTGAAGCTTTCTTT
TRBJ2-7 | TRBV24-1 | 18 | TRBD2 | many | CATSDSIAGGPQVDEQYF | TGTGCCACCAGTGACTCGATAGCGGGAGGGCCCCAGGTCGACGAGCAGTACTTC
TRBJ2-2 | TRBV9 | 14 | - | - | CASSVARITGELFF | TGTGCCAGCAGCGTAGCTAGAATCACCGGGGAGCTGTTTTTT
TRBJ1-6 | TRBV7-3 | 21 | TRBD1 | few | CASSPERTGTGARWDNSPLHF | TGTGCCAGCAGCCCCGAACGTACCGGGACAGGGGCCCGGTGGGATAATTCACCCCTCCACTTT
TRBJ1-6 | TRBV10-3 | 16 | TRBD1 | once | CATLRDSKGWDSPLHF | TGTGCCACCCTCCGGGACAGTAAAGGTTGGGATTCACCCCTCCACTTT
TRBJ2-1 | TRBV12-3/TRBV12-4 | 10 | - | few | CASGRLEQFF | TGTGCCAGCGGCCGACTCGAGCAGTTCTTC
TRBJ2-7 | TRBV10-3 | 12 | - | - | CAISADYYEQYF | TGTGCCATCAGTGCCGACTACTACGAGCAGTACTTC
TRBJ1-4 | TRBV30 | 15 | TRBD1 | - | CAWSVQTGIREKLFF | TGTGCCTGGAGTGTACAGACAGGGATTAGGGAAAAACTGTTTTTT
TRBJ1-1 | TRBV22-1 | 14 | - | - | CPGSAHPLNTEAFF | TGTCCTGGGAGCGCACATCCTCTTAACACTGAAGCTTTCTTT
TRBJ1-2 | TRBV28 | 12 | - | - | CASSSQGAGYTF | TGTGCCAGCAGTTCACAGGGAGCCGGCTACACCTTC
TRBJ2-7 | TRBV27 | 16 | - | - | CASSPHSGQIYYEQYF | TGTGCCAGCAGTCCACATTCGGGACAAATCTACTACGAGCAGTACTTC
TRBJ2-7 | TRBV11-2 | 14 | TRBD1 | - | CASSKQGAHLEQYF | TGTGCCAGCAGCAAACAGGGGGCGCATCTCGAGCAGTACTTC
TRBJ2-7 | TRBV18 | 13 | - | - | CASSLVGVDEQYF | TGTGCCAGCTCACTTGTAGGGGTAGACGAGCAGTACTTC
TRBJ2-6 | TRBV30 | 15 | - | - | CAWSGGLSGANVLTF | TGTGCCTGGAGCGGAGGCCTCTCTGGGGCCAACGTCCTGACTTTC
TRBJ2-1 | TRBV5-6 | 15 | TRBD2 | - | CASMTSGTSFYEQFF | TGTGCCAGCATGACCTCCGGGACTAGTTTCTATGAGCAGTTCTTC
TRBJ1-3 | TRBV7-2 | 17 | TRBD1 | - | CASSSGQGRPSGNTIYF | TGTGCCAGCAGCTCAGGACAGGGGAGGCCCTCAGGAAACACCATATATTTT
TRBJ2-2 | TRBV24-1 | 16 | - | - | CATSDLLPGGNGELFF | TGTGCCACCAGTGATTTGTTGCCTGGAGGGAACGGGGAGCTGTTTTTT
TRBJ1-5 | TRBV12-3/TRBV12-4 | 13 | - | - | CASSNTAHQPQHF | TGTGCCAGCAGTAACACCGCACATCAGCCCCAGCATTTT
TRBJ2-1 | TRBV11-1 | 16 | - | - | CASSLPDRSSYNEQFF | TGTGCCAGCAGCCTCCCCGACAGGAGCTCCTACAATGAGCAGTTCTTC
TRBJ2-3 | TRBV6-6 | 13 | - | - | CASNTGSADTQYF | TGTGCCAGCAATACCGGGTCTGCAGATACGCAGTATTTT
TRBJ2-1 | TRBV6-5 | 15 | TRBD1 | - | CASRLDRAPYNEQFF | TGTGCCAGCAGGTTAGACAGGGCCCCCTACAATGAGCAGTTCTTC
TRBJ2-7 | TRBV9 | 16 | TRBD2 | - | CASSVSSGIEGGEQYF | TGTGCCAGCAGCGTATCTAGCGGGATAGAAGGGGGCGAGCAGTACTTC
TRBJ1-1 | TRBV19 | 15 | - | - | CASRAQPGSNTEAFF | TGTGCCAGTAGAGCCCAGCCGGGGTCCAACACTGAAGCTTTCTTT
TRBJ2-4 | TRBV5-1 | 16 | TRBD2 | - | CASTLGVAGAQNIQYF | TGCGCCAGCACCCTTGGAGTTGCGGGAGCCCAAAACATTCAGTACTTC
TRBJ1-3 | TRBV6-5 | 15 | TRBD1 | - | CASTPGQHSGNTIYF | TGTGCCAGCACCCCGGGACAGCACTCTGGAAACACCATATATTTT
TRBJ1-1 | TRBV6-1 | 15 | - | - | CASSERTDSVTEAFF | TGTGCCAGCAGTGAAAGGACAGACTCCGTCACTGAAGCTTTCTTT
TRBJ1-5 | TRBV18 | 16 | TRBD1 | - | CASSLSGGGSNQPQHF | TGTGCCAGCTCACTCTCAGGGGGCGGAAGCAATCAGCCCCAGCATTTT
TRBJ2-1 | TRBV20-1 | 15 | - | - | CSASPTRSRFDEQFF | TGCAGTGCTAGTCCTACGCGGTCGCGGTTCGATGAGCAGTTCTTC
TRBJ1-6 | TRBV7-9 | 18 | TRBD1 | - | CASSLPGQGSWSDSPLHF | TGTGCCAGCAGCCTACCGGGACAGGGGAGTTGGTCGGATTCACCCCTCCACTTT
TRBJ2-6 | TRBV4-1 | 19 | TRBD1 | - | CASSQSSGTGASGANVLTF | TGCGCCAGCAGCCAAAGCTCCGGGACAGGGGCCTCTGGGGCCAACGTCCTGACTTTC
TRBJ1-2 | TRBV7-6 | 15 | TRBD1 | once | CASSLHQTGNYGYTF | TGTGCCAGCAGCTTACACCAGACAGGGAACTATGGCTACACCTTC
TRBJ2-3 | TRBV7-2 | 15 | TRBD1 | - | CASSSRDRARDTQYF | TGTGCCAGCAGCTCTCGGGACAGGGCCAGGGATACGCAGTATTTT
TRBJ1-1 | TRBV7-9 | 16 | TRBD1 | - | CASSLVVAGTGREAFF | TGTGCCAGCAGCTTAGTAGTGGCCGGGACAGGGCGTGAAGCTTTCTTT
TRBJ2-5 | TRBV19 | 15 | TRBD2 | - | CASSRAGGSQETQYF | TGTGCCAGTAGTAGAGCGGGAGGGTCACAAGAGACCCAGTACTTC
TRBJ1-4 | TRBV18 | 13 | TRBD1 | - | CASSPQGAEKLFF | TGTGCCAGCTCACCGCAGGGGGCTGAAAAACTGTTTTTT